This entry concerns a single T cell receptor beta chain. This sample is part of a study of blood T cell repertoires in COVID-19. At the level of the study: The origin of the acute and convalescent COVID-19 samples was the United States, Italy and Spain.

There are 13 residues in the CDR3. Between the trimmed V and J ends, which lost 6 bases and 5 bases, there was a span of 10 bases. Germline CDR1 and CDR2: SGHVS and FQNEAQ. The data were produced by immunoSEQ multiplex PCR, yet TCRdb's version contains in-frame clones alone and is incomplete. Of 320,000 or so clones in the sample, roughly 87% were seen once. The chain employs TRBV7-8 and TRBJ1-4, with unresolved D. The sequence was obtained from a woman aged 25 to 39 who had recovered from COVID-19. Sequencing was carried out using PBMCs or T cells enriched from blood (not recorded which). CDR3 sequence: CASSRYRNEKLFF. In nucleotides, the CDR3 is TGTGCCAGCAGTAGATACCGGAATGAAAAACTGTTTTTT.